Listed below are T cell receptor beta chains from one sample, sequenced in a study of regulatory and conventional T cells in RAG deficiency. The assay was immunoSEQ multiplex PCR, and TCRdb's table has in-frame clones only and misses some. The table includes about 30,000 clones, over 90% detected once. This sample was also put to use in a study of regulatory T cells.

The sample was CD25- CD4+ T cells sorted from blood. All receptors come from a human donor in good health. CDR3s include the opening cysteine and the closing phenylalanine or tryptophan. D genes are given only for firm matches. Part of the rows lack a size; the others show once, few, many or a class for expanded clones.

j_call	clone_size	d_call	v_call	cdr3_nt	cdr3_aa
TRBJ2-3	NA	NA	TRBV29-1	TGCAGCGTCTTGCGGATTCACACAGATACGCAGTATTTT	CSVLRIHTDTQYF
TRBJ1-1	NA	NA	TRBV18	TGTGCCAGCTCGGGCGAGAACACTGAAGCTTTCTTT	CASSGENTEAFF
TRBJ2-5	NA	NA	TRBV4-1	TGCGCCAGCAGCCAAGATTTCAGGGACCCCGGGAGAGAGACCCAGTACTTC	CASSQDFRDPGRETQYF
TRBJ2-3	NA	TRBD1	TRBV6-1	TGTGCCAGCAGTGAACACAGGGGGGGCACAGATACGCAGTATTTT	CASSEHRGGTDTQYF
TRBJ1-2	NA	NA	TRBV30	TGTGTCTGGAGTGTAGCGGCGACGGGAGGCTACACCTTC	CVWSVAATGGYTF
TRBJ1-3	NA	TRBD1	TRBV4-2	TGTGCCAGCAGCCAAGACAGGGGGCCAGGAAACACCATATATTTT	CASSQDRGPGNTIYF
TRBJ2-3	NA	TRBD2	TRBV19	TGTGCCAGTAGTATGAGGCGGGGGGGCCAAAGCACACTAACAGATACGCAGTATTTT	CASSMRRGGQSTLTDTQYF
TRBJ1-4	NA	TRBD1	TRBV5-1	TGCGCCAGCAGCGCCGACAGGGGGCGAGTTGAAAAACTGTTTTTT	CASSADRGRVEKLFF
TRBJ1-5	once	TRBD1	TRBV19	TGTGCCAGTAGTATGGCCTCGACAGGGAATCAGCCCCAGCATTTT	CASSMASTGNQPQHF
TRBJ1-2	NA	NA	TRBV29-1	TGCAGCGTTCAAGACAGGCGCTATGGCTACACCTTC	CSVQDRRYGYTF
TRBJ2-1	once	TRBD2	TRBV4-2	TGTGCCAGCAGCCAAGTCGATGGAGCGGGGGGAGGTGAGCAGTTCTTC	CASSQVDGAGGGEQFF
TRBJ1-5	NA	NA	TRBV15	TGTGCCACCAGCAGAGGGGGCAGGGAGGATCAGCCCCAGCATTTT	CATSRGGREDQPQHF
TRBJ1-3	NA	NA	TRBV4-1	TGCGCCAGCAGCCTTCCCTCCGGGTCGCGGGGCTCTGGAAACACCATATATTTT	CASSLPSGSRGSGNTIYF
TRBJ1-2	NA	NA	TRBV5-5	TGTGCCAGCAGGTCGGGGGGACTCTATGGCTACACCTTC	CASRSGGLYGYTF
TRBJ2-3	once	NA	TRBV4-1	TGCGCCAGCAGCCAAGATCCTCTCTTGAGGGCAGATACGCAGTATTTT	CASSQDPLLRADTQYF
TRBJ2-3	once	TRBD1	TRBV6-1	TGTGCCAGCAGTGACAGGGGGCAGGCAGATACGCAGTATTTT	CASSDRGQADTQYF
TRBJ1-2	NA	NA	TRBV30	TGTGCCTGGAGGACAGGCCCGAACTATGGCTACACCTTC	CAWRTGPNYGYTF
TRBJ2-7	NA	TRBD2	TRBV11-2	TGTGCCAGCAGCTTTCAGACTAGCGCATACGAGCAGTACTTC	CASSFQTSAYEQYF
TRBJ1-4	NA	TRBD1	TRBV18	TGTGCCAGCTCAGACGGACAGGGAGGCGAAAAACTGTTTTTT	CASSDGQGGEKLFF
TRBJ1-1	NA	NA	TRBV14	TGTGCCAGCAGCCAAGAGAGGTTCACTGAAGCTTTCTTT	CASSQERFTEAFF
TRBJ2-5	NA	NA	TRBV5-6	TGTGCCACCCGGTCGGGTGTCCAAGAGACCCAGTACTTC	CATRSGVQETQYF
TRBJ1-1	NA	NA	TRBV6-5	TGTGCCAGCAGTTATCTTGGGGCCCCGAGCACTGAAGCTTTCTTT	CASSYLGAPSTEAFF
TRBJ2-2	once	TRBD1	TRBV19	TGTGCCAGTAGGAGGCAGGGGGACACCGGGGAGCTGTTTTTT	CASRRQGDTGELFF
TRBJ1-5	once	NA	TRBV29-1	TGCAGCTCCCTTAGCCGTCCTAGGACAGTGAGAAGCAATCAGCCCCAGCATTTT	CSSLSRPRTVRSNQPQHF
TRBJ1-1	NA	NA	TRBV2	TGTGCCAGCAGTGCACAGGGGAACACTGAAGCTTTCTTT	CASSAQGNTEAFF
TRBJ2-5	NA	NA	TRBV7-6	TGTGCCAGCAGCTTAAGCCCCCTGCGCGGGAAAGAGACCCAGTACTTC	CASSLSPLRGKETQYF
TRBJ1-5	NA	NA	TRBV6-1	TGTGCCAGCACTGAAGGGGCTATTAATCAGCCCCAGCATTTT	CASTEGAINQPQHF
TRBJ1-1	NA	NA	TRBV30	TGTGCCTGGAGTGTAGGGGGGGGTATGACTGAAGCTTTCTTT	CAWSVGGGMTEAFF
TRBJ1-1	NA	NA	TRBV7-8	TGTGCCAGCAGCTTAACCGGACAAGACTTGGGAGCTTTCTTT	CASSLTGQDLGAFF
TRBJ2-7	once	TRBD1	TRBV7-9	TGTGCCAGCAGTCAGGACAGGCCCGCCTACGAGCAGTACTTC	CASSQDRPAYEQYF
TRBJ2-1	NA	TRBD1	TRBV19	TGTGCCAGTAGTCCGCGGACAGGGGTCCCTTCCTACAATGAGCAGTTCTTC	CASSPRTGVPSYNEQFF
TRBJ2-4	NA	NA	TRBV6-6	TGTGCCAGCAGTTTCCCAGGGGCGTCTGCCAAAAACATTCAGTACTTC	CASSFPGASAKNIQYF
TRBJ2-1	NA	TRBD2	TRBV7-8	TGTGCCAGCAGCTTAGGACTAGCGGGATACAATGAGCAGTTCTTC	CASSLGLAGYNEQFF
TRBJ1-4	NA	NA	TRBV9	TGTGCCAGCAGCCCTAACGGGGCTAATGAAAAACTGTTTTTT	CASSPNGANEKLFF
TRBJ2-7	NA	TRBD2	TRBV7-9	TGTGCCAGCAGCCCGGGACTAGCGGGGACCTTAGGGGAGCAGTACTTC	CASSPGLAGTLGEQYF
TRBJ2-2	NA	TRBD2	TRBV19	TGTGCCAGTAGGACCGGGGGGGCTGATACCGGGGAGCTGTTTTTT	CASRTGGADTGELFF
TRBJ1-6	once	NA	TRBV27	TGTGCCACCTCCCCCTTGGGCATTTCCTATAATTCACCCCTCCACTTT	CATSPLGISYNSPLHF
TRBJ2-5	NA	NA	TRBV25-1	TGTGCCAGCAGTGAATATCGGACCTCCGGGGGAGAGACCCAGTACTTC	CASSEYRTSGGETQYF
TRBJ1-2	NA	NA	TRBV10-3	TGTGCCACCCGCAGCACCGGGACACCCCTCTATGGCTACACCTTC	CATRSTGTPLYGYTF
TRBJ2-7	NA	NA	TRBV14	TGTGCCAGCAGCCGACTGGACACCGCCTCCTACGAGCAGTACTTC	CASSRLDTASYEQYF
TRBJ2-5	NA	TRBD2	TRBV30	TGTGCCTGGAGTCCCGGACTAGCGATACCAGAGACCCAGTACTTC	CAWSPGLAIPETQYF
TRBJ1-6	NA	TRBD1	TRBV15	TGTGCCACCAGCAGACCCCGGGACAGGGTGAATTCACCCCTCCACTTT	CATSRPRDRVNSPLHF
TRBJ2-7	NA	TRBD1	TRBV11-2	TGTGCCAGCAGCTTAGATCGGGGACAGCTGAAGGAGGAGCAGTACTTC	CASSLDRGQLKEEQYF
TRBJ1-3	NA	NA	TRBV28	TGTGCCAGCAGTTTACTCGGGGGAAACACCATATATTTT	CASSLLGGNTIYF
TRBJ2-7	NA	TRBD1	TRBV6-5	TGTGCCAGCAGACGGACAGGGTTTCACGAGCAGTACTTC	CASRRTGFHEQYF
TRBJ2-7	NA	NA	TRBV6-5	TGTGCCAGCACCACGGCGCGGGGCCAATACGAGCAGTACTTC	CASTTARGQYEQYF
TRBJ1-2	few	TRBD1	TRBV28	TGTGCCAGCAGGATGACAGGGGCTACGGGCTACACCTTC	CASRMTGATGYTF
TRBJ1-1	NA	NA	TRBV29-1	TGCAGCGTTGCGACGGGAAGGGCTGAAGCTTTCTTT	CSVATGRAEAFF
TRBJ2-1	NA	NA	TRBV4-1	TGCGCCAGCAGCCAACCTGAGCGGGCACCACACAATGAGCAGTTCTTC	CASSQPERAPHNEQFF
TRBJ2-5	NA	TRBD2	TRBV5-1	TGCGCCAGCAGCTTGGCCTTGGCGGGGGGCCTGGAGACCCAGTACTTC	CASSLALAGGLETQYF
TRBJ1-1	once	TRBD1	TRBV27	TGTGCCAGCGGACGACAGGGTCGAGGGGGCACTGAAGCTTTCTTT	CASGRQGRGGTEAFF
TRBJ1-6	NA	NA	TRBV30	TGTGCCTGGAGTGTACGACAGCATTCACCCCTCCACTTT	CAWSVRQHSPLHF
TRBJ2-7	once	TRBD1	TRBV11-3	TGTGCCAGCTGGGGGACAGGGAACTACGAGCAGTACTTC	CASWGTGNYEQYF
TRBJ2-7	NA	TRBD1	TRBV5-1	TGCGCCAGCGGCCCCCGGGACAGGGAGAGGGGCTCTAGAGGGAAAGTTTACGAGCAGTACTTC	CASGPRDRERGSRGKVYEQYF
TRBJ2-7	once	NA	TRBV6-5	TGTGCCAGCACCCTGCTGGGGGGACCCCTCTACGAGCAGTACTTC	CASTLLGGPLYEQYF
TRBJ2-3	NA	NA	TRBV5-4	TGTGCCAGCAGCTTCAACACAGATACGCAGTATTTT	CASSFNTDTQYF
TRBJ1-1	NA	TRBD1	TRBV5-4	TGTGCCAGCAGCGCCGGGACAGGGAGCACTGAAGCTTTCTTT	CASSAGTGSTEAFF